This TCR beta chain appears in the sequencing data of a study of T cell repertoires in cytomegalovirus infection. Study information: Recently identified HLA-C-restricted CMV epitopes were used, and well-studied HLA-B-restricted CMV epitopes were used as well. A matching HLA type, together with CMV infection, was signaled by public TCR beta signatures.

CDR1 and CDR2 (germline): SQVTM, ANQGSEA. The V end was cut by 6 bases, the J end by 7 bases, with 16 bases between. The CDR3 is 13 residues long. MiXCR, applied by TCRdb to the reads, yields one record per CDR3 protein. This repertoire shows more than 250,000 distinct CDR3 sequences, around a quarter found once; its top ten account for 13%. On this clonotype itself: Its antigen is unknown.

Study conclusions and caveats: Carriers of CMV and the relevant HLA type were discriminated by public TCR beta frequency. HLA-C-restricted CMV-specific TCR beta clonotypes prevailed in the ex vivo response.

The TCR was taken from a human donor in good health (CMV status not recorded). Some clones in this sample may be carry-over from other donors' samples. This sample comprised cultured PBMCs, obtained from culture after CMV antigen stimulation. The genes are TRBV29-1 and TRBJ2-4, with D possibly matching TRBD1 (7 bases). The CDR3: CSVQGGQGNIQYF. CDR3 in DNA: TGCAGCGTCCAGGGGGGCCAGGGGAACATTCAGTACTTC.